The clone carrying this TCR beta chain was seen only once. This CDR3 spans 17 amino acids. Germline assignment: CDR1 SGHTA and CDR2 FQGNSA. After removal of 5 bases from V and 0 bases from J, the junction contained 11 bases not matched to a gene. These data belong to a study of STAT5B mutations in CD4+ large granular lymphocyte leukemia. Method: immunoSEQ multiplex PCR; TCRdb's copy keeps in-frame clones and lacks some. The sample lists 30,000 to 40,000 clones, roughly 85% occurring once. Sequenced: CD4+ T cells from blood buffy coats. The gene calls are TRBV7-2 and TRBJ2-7; 9 bases match TRBD1. This receptor was obtained from a human donor in good health. Here the CDR3 reads CASSLRNRGPSSYEQYF. The CDR3 nucleotides read TGTGCCAGCAGCCTTCGGAACAGGGGGCCCAGCTCCTACGAGCAGTACTTC.